These T cell receptor beta chains were read from a single sample in a study of T-cell memory formation after mild COVID-19. TCRdb ran MiXCR on the 5' RACE reads and lists one entry per CDR3 protein. Counted here are approximately 340,000 distinct CDR3 sequences, around 15% occurring once; the ten biggest clones make up under 25%. The sequenced material came from PBMCs or a T cell subset sorted from them (not recorded which). These receptors were obtained from a man between 18 and 29 years old who had mild COVID-19 (a few samples of this study predate the infection). Cell type and time point are not known. Both conserved end residues are part of each CDR3.

v_call cdr3_aa
TRBV2 CATGGKSGYTF
TRBV11-2 CASSLNGQGLGKLFF
TRBV2 CASSRTYNTGELFF
TRBV11-2 CASLGDTGELFF
TRBV2 CASWKGFGDTEAFF
TRBV12-5 CASGFPGGEERYEQYF
TRBV20-1 CSASRPQGYGYGYTF
TRBV4-3 CASSQQQELTDTQYF
TRBV24-1 CATSETGTGKVDEQFF
TRBV29-1 CSVEVDTGELFF
TRBV19 CASRRGQERSYEQYF
TRBV18 CASSPPRGTHTDTQYF
TRBV4-3 CASSQEVGGIIQYF
TRBV11-2 CASSFFRRGNSYNEQFF
TRBV24-1 CATSDLCPLSCYEQYF
TRBV12-3/TRBV12-4 CASSGVYGYTF
TRBV6-1 CASGRYRAAQETQYF
TRBV4-1 CASSQEGQKVSGANVLTF